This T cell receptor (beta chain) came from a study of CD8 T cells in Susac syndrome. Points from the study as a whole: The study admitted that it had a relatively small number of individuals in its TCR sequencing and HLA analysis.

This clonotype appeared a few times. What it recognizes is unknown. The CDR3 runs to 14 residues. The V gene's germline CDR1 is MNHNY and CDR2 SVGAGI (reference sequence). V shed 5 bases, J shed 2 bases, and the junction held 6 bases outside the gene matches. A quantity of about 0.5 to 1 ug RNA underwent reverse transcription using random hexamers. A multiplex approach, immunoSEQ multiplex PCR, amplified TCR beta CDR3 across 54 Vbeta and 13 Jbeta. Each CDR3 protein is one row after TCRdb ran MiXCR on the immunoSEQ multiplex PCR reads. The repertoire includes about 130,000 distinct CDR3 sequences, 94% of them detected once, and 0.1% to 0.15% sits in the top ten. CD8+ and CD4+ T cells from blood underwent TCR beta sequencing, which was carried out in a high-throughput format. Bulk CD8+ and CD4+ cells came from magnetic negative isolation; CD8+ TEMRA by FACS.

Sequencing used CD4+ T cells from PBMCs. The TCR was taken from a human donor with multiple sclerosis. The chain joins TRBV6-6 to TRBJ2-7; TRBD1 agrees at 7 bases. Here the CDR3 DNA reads TGTGCCAGCAGTCCTCGACAGGGACCCTACGAGCAGTACTTC. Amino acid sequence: CASSPRQGPYEQYF.